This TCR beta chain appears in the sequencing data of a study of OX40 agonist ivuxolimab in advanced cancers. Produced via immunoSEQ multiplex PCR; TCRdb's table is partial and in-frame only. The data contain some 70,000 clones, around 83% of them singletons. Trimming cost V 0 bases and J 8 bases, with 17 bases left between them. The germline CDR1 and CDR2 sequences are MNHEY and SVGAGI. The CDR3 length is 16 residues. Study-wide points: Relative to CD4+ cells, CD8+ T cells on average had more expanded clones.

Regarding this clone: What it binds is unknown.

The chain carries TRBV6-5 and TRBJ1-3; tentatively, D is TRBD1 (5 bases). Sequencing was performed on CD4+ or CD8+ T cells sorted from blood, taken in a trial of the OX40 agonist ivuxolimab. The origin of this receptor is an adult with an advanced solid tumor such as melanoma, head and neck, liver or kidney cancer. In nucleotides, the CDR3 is TGTGCCAGCAGTTACTCGATCCCCAGGGAAGAATACACCATATATTTT. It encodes CASSYSIPREEYTIYF.